This section outlines one T cell receptor beta chain sequence together with its context. What it binds is not known. The data originate from a study of OX40 agonist ivuxolimab in advanced cancers. Whole-study findings and limits: Low clonal expansion, among the lowest seen, marked partial responders at 0.1-3.0 mg/kg. In general, CD8+ T cells held more expanded clones than CD4+ did, on average.

From germline, CDR1 is LNHDA and CDR2 SQIVND (reference sequence). The CDR3 loop spans 14 amino acids. With 5 bases clipped from V and 3 bases from J, the junction kept 3 bases outside the gene matches. The assay was immunoSEQ multiplex PCR, and TCRdb's table has in-frame clones only and misses some. The table records around 110,000 clones, 90% of them present only once. The chain links TRBV19 to TRBJ1-2; TRBD1 aligns across 10 bases. The origin of this receptor is an adult with an advanced solid tumor such as melanoma, head and neck, liver or kidney cancer. The source was CD4+ or CD8+ T cells sorted from blood, collected in a trial of the OX40 agonist ivuxolimab. The CDR3 bases are TGTGCCAGTAGTGTGACAGGGGGCGACTATGGCTACACCTTC. This gives the protein CASSVTGGDYGYTF.